What follows describes a single T cell receptor (beta chain). The source of the sample is a study of T-cell reconstitution after alpha-beta-depleted transplantation in children. It was with unique molecular identifiers that the TCRbeta library was prepared. TCRdb itself ran the PCR reads through MiXCR, one entry per CDR3 protein. Among hundreds of thousands of distinct CDR3 sequences listed, about 15% were seen once. CDR3 length: 17 residues. Germline V gene data show CDR1 as KGHDR and CDR2 as SFDVKD. The V gene lost 2 bases and the J gene lost 4 bases, with 16 bases spanning the gap. The chain uses TRBV24-1 and TRBJ2-2; TRBD1 might be the D (8 bases). The input for sequencing was PBMCs from the stem cell graft donor, taken from the stem cell graft. This receptor was taken from a human donor who donated a stem cell graft to a child with acute myeloid leukemia. This CDR3 reads CATSDSQRGQATGELFF. Written as DNA, the CDR3 is TGTGCCACCAGTGATTCCCAGCGGGGACAGGCCACCGGGGAGCTGTTTTTT.